This TCR beta chain was obtained from a study of Graves' ophthalmopathy and Graves' hyperthyroidism. Amplification from RNA transcripts yielded the TCR beta CDR3 regions. Second-round multiplex PCR followed a first-round RT-PCR using HTBI primers. TCRdb reprocessed the multiplex PCR reads via MiXCR and lists one record per CDR3 protein. The sample lists 340,000 or so distinct CDR3 sequences, roughly 16% occurring once. Germline V gene sequence: CDR1 LNHDA, CDR2 SQIVND (reference sequence). The CDR3 spans 15 residues. The V segment lost 7 bases and the J segment 5 bases; nucleotides outside the gene matches: 6. This clonotype was counted at least ten times.

This receptor was obtained from an adult man with Graves' ophthalmopathy. This chain joins TRBV19 and TRBJ1-6, with 9 bases identical to TRBD1. The sequencing input was peripheral blood. DNA of the CDR3: TGTGCCAGTAAAAGGGACAGGGTAGATAATTCACCCCTCCACTTT. Its translation is CASKRDRVDNSPLHF.